This TCR beta chain came from a study of blood T cell repertoires in COVID-19. Living in 24 US areas, the participants were between roughly 18 and 89 years of age. Clinical histories supplied by participants themselves formed the basis of cohort assignment. Using immunoSEQ multiplex PCR, the repertoire was profiled, and TCRdb retains in-frame clones only, with some absent. The data show more than 300,000 clones, about 90% seen once. Germline CDR1 SQVTM, CDR2 ANQGSEA. The germline V and J ends were trimmed by 6 bases and 5 bases, with 10 bases remaining between them. CDR3 length equals 11 residues. The gene calls are TRBV29-1 and TRBJ1-1; no definite D call. The source material was PBMCs or T cells enriched from blood (not recorded which). This clonotype originated in a woman aged 25-40 years who had recovered from COVID-19. The DNA of the CDR3 is TGCAGCGTGGCCCCCGGGACTGAAGCTTTCTTT. Encoded protein: CSVAPGTEAFF.